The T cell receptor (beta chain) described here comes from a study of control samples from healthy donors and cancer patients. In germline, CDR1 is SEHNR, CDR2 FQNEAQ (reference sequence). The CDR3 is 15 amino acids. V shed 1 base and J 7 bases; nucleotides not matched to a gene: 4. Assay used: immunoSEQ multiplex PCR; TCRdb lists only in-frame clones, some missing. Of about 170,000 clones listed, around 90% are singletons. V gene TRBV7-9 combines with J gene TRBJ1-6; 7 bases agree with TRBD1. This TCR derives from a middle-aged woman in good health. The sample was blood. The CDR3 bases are TGTGCCAGCAGCTTAGTGTCGGGACAGAATTCACCCCTCCACTTT. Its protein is CASSLVSGQNSPLHF.